This T cell receptor (beta chain) was captured in a study of human T cells and chemical hapten exposure. The wider study: The patients were mostly female; they had alopecia areata, totalis or universalis.

Many counts were recorded for this clonotype. This sample's time point: pre-sensitization, week 0. Treatment given: therapeutic diphenylcyclopropenone sensitization with weekly scalp DPC. Total RNA was isolated from whole blood that had not been fractionated. TCRdb itself ran the RACE reads through MiXCR, one entry per CDR3 protein. The sample consists of roughly 380,000 distinct CDR3 sequences, 5.1% of them appearing once. The CDR3 covers 13 residues. Deletions cut 2 bases from V and 7 bases from J, with 12 bases between. Germline V gene data show CDR1 as MNHEY and CDR2 as SMNVEV (reference sequence).

Sequencing used whole blood, obtained in connection with sensitization to the hapten diphenylcyclopropenone (DPC). This receptor was obtained from a woman in her fifties or sixties with alopecia areata. Some clones in this sample may be carry-over from other donors' samples. V gene TRBV27 combines with J gene TRBJ2-7; D remains ambiguous. The CDR3 loop reads CASSLGPSREQYF. The CDR3, as DNA: TGTGCCAGCAGTTTAGGGCCCTCGAGAGAGCAGTACTTC.